The T cell receptor (beta chain) under discussion was sequenced for a study of blood T cell repertoires in COVID-19. Libraries were prepared by immunoSEQ multiplex PCR; TCRdb keeps only in-frame clonotypes and omits some of them. The sample lists hundreds of thousands of clones, around nine tenths seen once, with around 10% in the top ten. This clone was detected a few times. This CDR3 region has 14 residues. Germline CDR1 MDHEN, CDR2 SYDVKM. The V gene lost 6 bases and the J gene lost 8 bases, with 19 bases spanning the gap. This TCR derives from a woman in her forties or fifties who had recovered from COVID-19. The gene calls are TRBV28 and TRBJ1-2, with unresolved D. The sequenced sample consisted of PBMCs or T cells enriched from blood (not recorded which). This CDR3 reads CASRPPQAPQGYTF. The CDR3 coding sequence is TGTGCCAGCAGACCTCCTCAGGCTCCTCAAGGCTACACCTTC.